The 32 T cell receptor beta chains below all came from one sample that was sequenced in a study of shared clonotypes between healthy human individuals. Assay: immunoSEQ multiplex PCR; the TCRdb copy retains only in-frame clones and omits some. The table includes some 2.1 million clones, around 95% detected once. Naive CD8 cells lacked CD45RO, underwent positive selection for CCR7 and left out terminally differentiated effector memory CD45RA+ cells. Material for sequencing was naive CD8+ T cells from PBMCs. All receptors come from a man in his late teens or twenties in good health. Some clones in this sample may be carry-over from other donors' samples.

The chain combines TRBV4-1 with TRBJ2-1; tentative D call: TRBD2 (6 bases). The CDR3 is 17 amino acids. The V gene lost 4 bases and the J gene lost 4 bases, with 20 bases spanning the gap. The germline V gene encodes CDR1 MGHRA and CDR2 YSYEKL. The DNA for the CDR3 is TGCGCCAGCAGCCCGATCGAAGGGACTCTCATATACAATGAGCAGTTCTTC. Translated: CASSPIEGTLIYNEQFF.

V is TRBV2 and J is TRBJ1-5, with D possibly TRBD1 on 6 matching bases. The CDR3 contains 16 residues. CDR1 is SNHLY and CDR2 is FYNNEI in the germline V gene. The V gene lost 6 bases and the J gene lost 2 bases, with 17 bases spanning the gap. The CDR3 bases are TGTGCCAGCAGAGAATCTTCAGGGGCTGGCAATCAGCCCCAGCATTTT. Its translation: CASRESSGAGNQPQHF.

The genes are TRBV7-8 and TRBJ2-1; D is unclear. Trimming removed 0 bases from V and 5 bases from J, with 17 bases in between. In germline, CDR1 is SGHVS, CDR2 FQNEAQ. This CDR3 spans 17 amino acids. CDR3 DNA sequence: TGTGCCAGCAGCTTAGCTCGATGGACCGAAGAAAACAATGAGCAGTTCTTC. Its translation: CASSLARWTEENNEQFF.

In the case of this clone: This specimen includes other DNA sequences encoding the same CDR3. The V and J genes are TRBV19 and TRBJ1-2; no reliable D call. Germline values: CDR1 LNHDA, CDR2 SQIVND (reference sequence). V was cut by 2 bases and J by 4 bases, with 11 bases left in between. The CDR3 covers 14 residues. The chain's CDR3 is CASSIPRARYGYTF. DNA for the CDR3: TGTGCCAGTAGTATACCCCGGGCCCGCTATGGCTACACCTTC.

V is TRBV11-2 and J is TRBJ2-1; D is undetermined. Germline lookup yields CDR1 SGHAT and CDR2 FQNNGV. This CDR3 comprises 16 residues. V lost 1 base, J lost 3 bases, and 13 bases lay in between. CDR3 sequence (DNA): TGTGCCAGCAGCTTAGGGGTAGAGTCCAACTACAATGAGCAGTTCTTC. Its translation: CASSLGVESNYNEQFF.

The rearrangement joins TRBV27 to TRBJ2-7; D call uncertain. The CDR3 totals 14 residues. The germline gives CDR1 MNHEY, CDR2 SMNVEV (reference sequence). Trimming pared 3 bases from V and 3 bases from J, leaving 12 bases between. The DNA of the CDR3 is TGTGCCAGCAGTTTCACCGGCCAATTCTACGAGCAGTACTTC. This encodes CASSFTGQFYEQYF.

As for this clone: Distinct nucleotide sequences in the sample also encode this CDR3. The CDR3 spells CASSLDRSYEQYF. For the CDR3, the DNA is TGTGCCAGCAGCTTGGACAGGTCCTACGAGCAGTACTTC. V and J are TRBV5-5 and TRBJ2-7; D is possibly TRBD1 (5 bases). V shed 0 bases and J shed 1 base, with 5 bases lying between them. Germline V gene data show CDR1 as SGHKS and CDR2 as YYEKEE (reference sequence). The CDR3 runs 13 residues.

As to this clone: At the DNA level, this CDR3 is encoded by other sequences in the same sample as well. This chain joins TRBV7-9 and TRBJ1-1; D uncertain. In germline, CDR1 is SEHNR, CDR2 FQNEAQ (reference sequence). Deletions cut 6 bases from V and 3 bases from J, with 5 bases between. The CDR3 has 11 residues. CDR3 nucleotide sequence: TGTGCCAGCAGGGGTGACACTGAAGCTTTCTTT. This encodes CASRGDTEAFF.

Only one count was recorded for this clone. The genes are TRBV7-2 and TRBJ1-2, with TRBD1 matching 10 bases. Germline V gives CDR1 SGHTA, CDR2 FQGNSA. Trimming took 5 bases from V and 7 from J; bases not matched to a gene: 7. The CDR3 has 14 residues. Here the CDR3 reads CASSPDRGPSGYTF. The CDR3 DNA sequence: TGTGCCAGCAGCCCCGACAGGGGGCCCAGTGGCTACACCTTC.

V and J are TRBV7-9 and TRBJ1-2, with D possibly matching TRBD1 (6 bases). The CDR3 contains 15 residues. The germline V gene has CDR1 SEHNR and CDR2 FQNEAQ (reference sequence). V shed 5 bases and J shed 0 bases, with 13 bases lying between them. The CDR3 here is CASSGMGGPNYGYTF. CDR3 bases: TGTGCCAGCAGCGGCATGGGGGGCCCTAACTATGGCTACACCTTC.

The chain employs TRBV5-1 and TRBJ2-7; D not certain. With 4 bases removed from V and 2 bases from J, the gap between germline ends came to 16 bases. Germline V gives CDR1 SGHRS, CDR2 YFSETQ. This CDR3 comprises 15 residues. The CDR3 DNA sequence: TGCGCCAGCAGCGCAGCTGCCTTAGAGACCTACGAGCAGTACTTC. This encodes CASSAAALETYEQYF.

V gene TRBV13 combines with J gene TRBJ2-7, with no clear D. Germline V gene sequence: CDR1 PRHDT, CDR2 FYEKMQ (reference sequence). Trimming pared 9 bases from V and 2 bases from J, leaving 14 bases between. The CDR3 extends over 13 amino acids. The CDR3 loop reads CASGGSPPYEQYF. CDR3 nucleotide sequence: TGTGCCAGTGGCGGCAGCCCTCCCTACGAGCAGTACTTC.

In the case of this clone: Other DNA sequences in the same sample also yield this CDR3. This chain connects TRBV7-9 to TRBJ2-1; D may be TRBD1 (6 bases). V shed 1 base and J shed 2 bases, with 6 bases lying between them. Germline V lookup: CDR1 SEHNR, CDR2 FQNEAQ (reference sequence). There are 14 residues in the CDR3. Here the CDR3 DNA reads TGTGCCAGCAGCTTAGGGACAGCCTACAATGAGCAGTTCTTC. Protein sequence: CASSLGTAYNEQFF.

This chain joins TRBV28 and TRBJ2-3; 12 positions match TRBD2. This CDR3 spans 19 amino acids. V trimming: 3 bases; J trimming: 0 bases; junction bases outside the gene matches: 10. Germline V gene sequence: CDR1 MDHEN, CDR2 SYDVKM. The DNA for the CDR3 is TGTGCCAGCAGTTTGGAGACTAGCGGGAGTGAAGCTAGCACAGATACGCAGTATTTT. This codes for CASSLETSGSEASTDTQYF.

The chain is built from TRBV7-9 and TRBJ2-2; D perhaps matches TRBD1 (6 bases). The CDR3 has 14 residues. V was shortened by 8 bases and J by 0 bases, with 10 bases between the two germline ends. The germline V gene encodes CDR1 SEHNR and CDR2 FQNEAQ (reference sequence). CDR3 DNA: TGTGCCAGCGTATGGACAGCGAACACCGGGGAGCTGTTTTTT. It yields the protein CASVWTANTGELFF.

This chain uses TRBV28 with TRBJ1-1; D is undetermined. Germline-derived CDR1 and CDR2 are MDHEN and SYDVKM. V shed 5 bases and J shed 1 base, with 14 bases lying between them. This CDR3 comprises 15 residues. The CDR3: CASSAYIRPNTEAFF. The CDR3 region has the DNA TGTGCCAGCAGTGCCTATATTCGTCCGAACACTGAAGCTTTCTTT.

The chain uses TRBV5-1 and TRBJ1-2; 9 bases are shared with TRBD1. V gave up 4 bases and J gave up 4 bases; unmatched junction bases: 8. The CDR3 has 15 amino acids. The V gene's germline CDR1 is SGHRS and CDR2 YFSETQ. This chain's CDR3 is CASSPGTGSGYGYTF. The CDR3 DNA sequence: TGCGCCAGCAGCCCAGGGACAGGGTCTGGCTATGGCTACACCTTC. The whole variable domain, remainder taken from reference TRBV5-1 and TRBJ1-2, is KAGVTQTPRYLIKTRGQQVTLSCSPISGHRSVSWYQQTPGQGLQFLFEYFSETQRNKGNFPGRFSGRQFSNSRSEMNVSTLELGDSALYLCASSPGTGSGYGYTFGSGTRLTVV.

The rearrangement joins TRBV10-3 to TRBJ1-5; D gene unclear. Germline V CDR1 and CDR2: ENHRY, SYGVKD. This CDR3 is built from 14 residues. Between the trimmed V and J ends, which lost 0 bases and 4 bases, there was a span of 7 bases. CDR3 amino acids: CAISESPGNQPQHF. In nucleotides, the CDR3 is TGTGCCATCAGTGAGTCCCCGGGGAATCAGCCCCAGCATTTT.

In DNA form, the CDR3 reads TGTGCCAGCAGCCAAATACTAGCGGGAGCCGAGGAGACCCAGTACTTC. Translated, it gives CASSQILAGAEETQYF. This chain connects TRBV14 to TRBJ2-5; 11 bases fit TRBD2. The length of the CDR3 is 16 residues. Losses at the gene ends were 2 bases for V and 5 bases for J; bases not matched to a gene: 7. Per the germline V gene, CDR1 is SGHDN and CDR2 is FVKESK. The full variable domain, with the rest looked up from reference TRBV14 and TRBJ2-5, is EAGVTQFPSHSVIEKGQTVTLRCDPISGHDNLYWYRRVMGKEIKFLLHFVKESKQDESGMPNNRFLAERTGGTYSTLKVQPAELEDSGVYFCASSQILAGAEETQYFGPGTRLLVL.

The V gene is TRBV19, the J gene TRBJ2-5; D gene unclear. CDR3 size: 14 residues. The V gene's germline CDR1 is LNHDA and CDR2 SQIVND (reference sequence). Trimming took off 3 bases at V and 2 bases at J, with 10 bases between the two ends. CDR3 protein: CASSIWLQQETQYF. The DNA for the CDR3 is TGTGCCAGTAGTATTTGGCTACAACAAGAGACCCAGTACTTC.

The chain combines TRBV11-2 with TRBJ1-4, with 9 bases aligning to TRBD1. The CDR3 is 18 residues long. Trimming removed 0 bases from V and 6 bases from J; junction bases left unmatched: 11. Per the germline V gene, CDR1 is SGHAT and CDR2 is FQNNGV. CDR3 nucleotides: TGTGCCAGCAGCTTAGACTGGCTAGACAGGGGGTGGTATGAAAAACTGTTTTTT. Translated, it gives CASSLDWLDRGWYEKLFF.

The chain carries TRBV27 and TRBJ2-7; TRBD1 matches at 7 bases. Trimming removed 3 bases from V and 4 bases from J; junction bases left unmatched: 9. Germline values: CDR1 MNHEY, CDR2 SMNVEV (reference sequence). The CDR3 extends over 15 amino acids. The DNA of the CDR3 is TGTGCCAGCAGTTTTCCGGGACAGTCGTATTACGAGCAGTACTTC. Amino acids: CASSFPGQSYYEQYF.

The CDR3 here is CASSRKRETYEQYF. CDR3 bases: TGTGCCAGCAGCCGCAAGCGGGAGACCTACGAGCAGTACTTC. The V gene is TRBV9, the J gene TRBJ2-7, with 8 positions matching TRBD2. This CDR3 contains 14 residues. The V and J ends lost 4 bases and 2 bases, in that order; junction bases with no gene match: 5. Germline values: CDR1 SGDLS, CDR2 YYNGEE. Combining the CDR3 with reference TRBV9 and TRBJ2-7 gives the whole variable domain DSGVTQTPKHLITATGQRVTLRCSPRSGDLSVYWYQQSLDQGLQFLIQYYNGEERAKGNILERFSAQQFPDLHSELNLSSLELGDSALYFCASSRKRETYEQYFGPGTRLTVT.

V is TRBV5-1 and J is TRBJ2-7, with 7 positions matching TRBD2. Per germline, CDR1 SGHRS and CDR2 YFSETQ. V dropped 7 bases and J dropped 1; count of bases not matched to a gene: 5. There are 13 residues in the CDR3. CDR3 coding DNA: TGCGCCAGCTGGGCTAGCGGATCCTACGAGCAGTACTTC. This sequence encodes CASWASGSYEQYF.

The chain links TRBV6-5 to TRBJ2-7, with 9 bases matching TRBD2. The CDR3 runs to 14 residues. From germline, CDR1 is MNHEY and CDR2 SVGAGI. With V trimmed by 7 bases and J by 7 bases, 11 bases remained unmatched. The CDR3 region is CASTAVAGAGEQYF. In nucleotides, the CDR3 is TGTGCCAGCACGGCCGTAGCGGGAGCGGGGGAGCAGTACTTC.

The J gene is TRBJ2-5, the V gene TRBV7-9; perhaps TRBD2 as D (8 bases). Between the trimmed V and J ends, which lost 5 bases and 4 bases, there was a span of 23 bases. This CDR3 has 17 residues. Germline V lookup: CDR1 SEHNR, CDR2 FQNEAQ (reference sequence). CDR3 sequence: CASSLAGGRGVAETQYF. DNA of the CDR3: TGTGCCAGCAGCCTGGCGGGGGGCAGGGGGGTTGCAGAGACCCAGTACTTC.

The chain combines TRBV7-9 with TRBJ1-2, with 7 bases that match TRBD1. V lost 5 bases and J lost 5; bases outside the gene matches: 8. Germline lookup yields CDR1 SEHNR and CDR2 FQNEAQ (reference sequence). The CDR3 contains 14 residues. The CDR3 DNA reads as TGTGCCAGCAGCCACCGGGACAGCCCTTATGGCTACACCTTC. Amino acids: CASSHRDSPYGYTF. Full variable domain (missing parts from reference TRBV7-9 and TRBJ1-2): DTGVSQNPRHKITKRGQNVTFRCDPISEHNRLYWYRQTLGQGPEFLTYFQNEAQLEKSRLLSDRFSAERPKGSFSTLEIQRTEQGDSAMYLCASSHRDSPYGYTFGSGTRLTVV.

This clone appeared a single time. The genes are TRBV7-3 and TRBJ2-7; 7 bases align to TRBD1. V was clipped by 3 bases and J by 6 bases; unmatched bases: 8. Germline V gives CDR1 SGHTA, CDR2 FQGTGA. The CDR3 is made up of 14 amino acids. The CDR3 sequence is CASSFVGTEGEQYF. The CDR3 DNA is TGTGCCAGCAGCTTTGTCGGGACAGAAGGCGAGCAGTACTTC.

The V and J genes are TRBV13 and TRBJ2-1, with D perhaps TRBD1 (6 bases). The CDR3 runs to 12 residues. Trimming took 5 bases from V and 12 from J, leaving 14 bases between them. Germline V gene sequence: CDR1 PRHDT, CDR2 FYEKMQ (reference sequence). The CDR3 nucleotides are TGTGCCAGCAGCCCTAACAGGGTATCGCAGTTCTTC. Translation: CASSPNRVSQFF.

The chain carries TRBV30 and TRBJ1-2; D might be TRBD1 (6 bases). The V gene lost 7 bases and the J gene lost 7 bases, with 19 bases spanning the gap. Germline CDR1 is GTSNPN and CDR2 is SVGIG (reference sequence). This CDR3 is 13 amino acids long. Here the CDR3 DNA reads TGTGCCTCAGAGGGGGTCCAGGGTTCTGGCTACACCTTC. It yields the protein CASEGVQGSGYTF.

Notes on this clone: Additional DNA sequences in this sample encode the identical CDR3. In DNA form, the CDR3 reads TGTGCCAGCAGTTTAGGACAGTTTAGCAATCAGCCCCAGCATTTT. It is translated as CASSLGQFSNQPQHF. This chain links TRBV28 with TRBJ1-5; TRBD1 might be the D (6 bases). CDR1 is MDHEN and CDR2 is SYDVKM in the germline V gene. The length of the CDR3 is 15 residues. Trimming removed 2 bases from V and 0 bases from J, with 8 bases in between.

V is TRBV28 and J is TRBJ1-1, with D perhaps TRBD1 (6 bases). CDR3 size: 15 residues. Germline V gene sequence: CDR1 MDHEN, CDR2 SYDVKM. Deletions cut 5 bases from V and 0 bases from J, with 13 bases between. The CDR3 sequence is CASSMYRDMNTEAFF. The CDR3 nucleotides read TGTGCCAGCAGTATGTACAGGGATATGAACACTGAAGCTTTCTTT.